This T cell receptor (beta chain) derives from a study of shared clonotypes between healthy human individuals. Study as a whole: A donor's plate count was three for CD4 naive and three for CD4 memory; CD8 naive had two and CD8 memory one.

The CDR3 totals 13 residues. The germline gives CDR1 SNHLY, CDR2 FYNNEI. The V gene end was trimmed by 4 bases and the J gene end by 2 bases; junction bases not matched to a gene: 0. Method: immunoSEQ multiplex PCR; TCRdb's copy keeps in-frame clones and lacks some. This sample carries about 2 million clones, about 95% of them seen once, and the ten largest clones take less than 1.5%. Cells designated naive CD8 were CD45RO-negative and were positively selected for CCR7, with terminally differentiated effector memory CD45RA+ cells excluded. A note on this clone: The identical CDR3 is also encoded by other nucleotide sequences in the sample.

This rearrangement joins TRBV2 to TRBJ1-2; TRBD1 matches 8 bases. The receptor was isolated from a man aged 18 to 29 in good health. Specimen: naive CD8+ T cells sorted from blood. The DNA of the CDR3 is TGTGCCAGCAGTGGACAGGGGAACTATGGCTACACCTTC. It is translated as CASSGQGNYGYTF.